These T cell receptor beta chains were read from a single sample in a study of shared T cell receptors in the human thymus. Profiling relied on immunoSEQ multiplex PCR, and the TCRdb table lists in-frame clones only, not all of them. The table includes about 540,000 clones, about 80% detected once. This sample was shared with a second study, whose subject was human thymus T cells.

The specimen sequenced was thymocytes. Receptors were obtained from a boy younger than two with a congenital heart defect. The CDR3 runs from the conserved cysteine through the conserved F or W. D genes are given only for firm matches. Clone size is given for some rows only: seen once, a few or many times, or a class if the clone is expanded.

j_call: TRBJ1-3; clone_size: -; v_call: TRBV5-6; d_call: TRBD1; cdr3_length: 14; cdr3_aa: CASSWTGEDHTIYF; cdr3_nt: TGTGCCAGCAGCTGGACAGGGGAGGACCACACCATATATTTT
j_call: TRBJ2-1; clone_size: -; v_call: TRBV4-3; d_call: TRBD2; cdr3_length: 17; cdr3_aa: CASSQGVGGRTYNEQFF; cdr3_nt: TGCGCCAGCAGCCAAGGGGTCGGCGGGAGGACCTACAATGAGCAGTTCTTC
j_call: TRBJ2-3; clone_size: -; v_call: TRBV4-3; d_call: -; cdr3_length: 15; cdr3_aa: CASSQDWGRRDTQYF; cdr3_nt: TGCGCCAGCAGCCAAGATTGGGGGCGCAGGGATACGCAGTATTTT
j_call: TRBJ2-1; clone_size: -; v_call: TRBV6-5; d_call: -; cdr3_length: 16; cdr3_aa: CASSYSRDGPYNEQFF; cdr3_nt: TGTGCCAGCAGTTACTCGCGGGACGGACCCTACAATGAGCAGTTCTTC
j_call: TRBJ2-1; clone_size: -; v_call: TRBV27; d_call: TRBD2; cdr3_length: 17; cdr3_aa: CASSLETSGTSYNEQFF; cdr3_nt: TGTGCCAGCAGTTTAGAGACTAGCGGGACTTCCTACAATGAGCAGTTCTTC
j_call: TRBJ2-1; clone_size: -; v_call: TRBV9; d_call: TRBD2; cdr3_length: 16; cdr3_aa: CASSARTSGDHNEQFF; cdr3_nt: TGTGCCAGCAGCGCGAGGACTAGCGGGGACCACAATGAGCAGTTCTTC
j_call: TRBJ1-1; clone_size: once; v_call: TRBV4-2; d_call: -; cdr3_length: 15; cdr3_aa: CASSQELGRGTEAFF; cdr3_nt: TGTGCCAGCAGCCAAGAGTTGGGACGGGGGACTGAAGCTTTCTTT
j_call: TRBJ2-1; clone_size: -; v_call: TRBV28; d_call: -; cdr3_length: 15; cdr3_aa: CASSFARGAPYEQFF; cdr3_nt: TGTGCCAGCAGTTTTGCGCGGGGAGCCCCCTATGAGCAGTTCTTC
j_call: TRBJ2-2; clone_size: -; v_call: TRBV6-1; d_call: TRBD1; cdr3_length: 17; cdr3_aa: CASSEAHRGHHTGELFF; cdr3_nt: TGTGCCAGCAGTGAAGCGCACAGGGGGCATCACACCGGGGAGCTGTTTTTT
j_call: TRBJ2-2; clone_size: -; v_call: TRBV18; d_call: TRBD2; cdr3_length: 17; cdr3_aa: CASSPTSGSENTGELFF; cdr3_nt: TGTGCCAGCTCACCCACTAGCGGGAGTGAAAACACCGGGGAGCTGTTTTTT
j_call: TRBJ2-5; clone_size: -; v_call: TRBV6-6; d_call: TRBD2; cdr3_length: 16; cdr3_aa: CASSPGLAGRQETQYF; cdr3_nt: TGTGCCAGCAGTCCCGGACTAGCGGGTCGCCAAGAGACCCAGTACTTC
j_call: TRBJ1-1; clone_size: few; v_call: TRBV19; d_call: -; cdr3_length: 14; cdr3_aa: CASSIRGGATEAFF; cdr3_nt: TGTGCCAGTAGTATAAGGGGGGGGGCCACTGAAGCTTTCTTT
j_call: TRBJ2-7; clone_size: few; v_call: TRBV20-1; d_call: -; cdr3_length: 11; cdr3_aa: CSVPRGDEQYF; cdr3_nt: TGCAGTGTACCGCGGGGCGACGAGCAGTACTTC
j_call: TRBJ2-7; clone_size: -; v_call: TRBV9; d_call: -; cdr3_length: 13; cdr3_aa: CASSDDPGVEQYF; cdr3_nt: TGTGCCAGCAGCGATGATCCCGGGGTGGAGCAGTACTTC
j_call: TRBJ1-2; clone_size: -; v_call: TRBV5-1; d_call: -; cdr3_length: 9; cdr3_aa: CASKRGYTF; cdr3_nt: TGCGCCAGCAAGAGGGGCTACACCTTC
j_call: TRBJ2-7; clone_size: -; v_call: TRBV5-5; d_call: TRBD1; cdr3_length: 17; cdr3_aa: CASSSCPGTGSSYEQYF; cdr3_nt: TGTGCCAGCAGCTCCTGTCCCGGGACAGGGTCCTCCTACGAGCAGTACTTC
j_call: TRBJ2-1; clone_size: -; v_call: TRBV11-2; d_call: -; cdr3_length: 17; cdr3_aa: CASSLQLLSGRCNEQFF; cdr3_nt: TGTGCCAGCAGCTTACAATTACTCTCGGGAAGATGCAATGAGCAGTTCTTC
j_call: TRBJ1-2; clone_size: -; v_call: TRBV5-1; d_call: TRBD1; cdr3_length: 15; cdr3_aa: CASSLEARGTYGYTF; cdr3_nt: TGCGCCAGCAGCTTGGAGGCCAGGGGGACCTATGGCTACACCTTC
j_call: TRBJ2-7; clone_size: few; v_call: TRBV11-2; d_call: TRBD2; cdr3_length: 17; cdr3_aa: CASSPGGLAAASTEQYF; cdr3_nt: TGTGCCAGCAGCCCTGGGGGACTAGCGGCAGCATCCACAGAGCAGTACTTC
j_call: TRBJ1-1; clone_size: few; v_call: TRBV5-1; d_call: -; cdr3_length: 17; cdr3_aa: CASSLGWQGTFVTEAFF; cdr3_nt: TGCGCCAGCAGCTTAGGCTGGCAGGGGACATTTGTTACTGAAGCTTTCTTT
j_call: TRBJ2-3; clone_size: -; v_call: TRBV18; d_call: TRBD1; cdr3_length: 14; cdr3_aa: CASSLQGATDTQYF; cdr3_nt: TGTGCCAGCTCACTACAGGGGGCGACAGATACGCAGTATTTT
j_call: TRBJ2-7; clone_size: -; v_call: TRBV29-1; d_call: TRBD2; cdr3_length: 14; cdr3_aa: CSVGRGGVTYEQYF; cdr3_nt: TGCAGCGTCGGCCGGGGGGGGGTTACCTACGAGCAGTACTTC
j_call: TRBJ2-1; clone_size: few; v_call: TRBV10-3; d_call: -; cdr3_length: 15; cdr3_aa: CAISELRDSYNEQFF; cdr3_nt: TGTGCCATCAGTGAATTGCGGGATTCCTACAATGAGCAGTTCTTC
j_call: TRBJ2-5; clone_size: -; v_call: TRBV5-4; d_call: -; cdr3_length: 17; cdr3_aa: CASSPGVAGPKLETQYF; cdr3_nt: TGTGCCAGCAGCCCGGGGGTCGCGGGCCCAAAGCTAGAGACCCAGTACTTC
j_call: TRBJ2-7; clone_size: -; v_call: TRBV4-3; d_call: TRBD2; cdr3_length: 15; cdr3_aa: CASSETVLAVYEQYF; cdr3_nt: TGCGCCAGCAGCGAGACGGTACTAGCGGTCTACGAGCAGTACTTC
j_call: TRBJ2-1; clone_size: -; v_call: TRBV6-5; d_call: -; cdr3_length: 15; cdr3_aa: CASRTTRDSYNEQFF; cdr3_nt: TGTGCCAGCAGAACGACCCGGGACTCCTACAATGAGCAGTTCTTC
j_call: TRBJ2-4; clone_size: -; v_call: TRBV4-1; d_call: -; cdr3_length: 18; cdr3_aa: CASSPRDWATLAKNIQYF; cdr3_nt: TGCGCCAGCAGCCCCCGGGACTGGGCCACTCTAGCCAAAAACATTCAGTACTTC
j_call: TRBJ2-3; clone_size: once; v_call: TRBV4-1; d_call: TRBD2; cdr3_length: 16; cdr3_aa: CASSHETSGETDTQYF; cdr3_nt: TGCGCCAGCAGCCACGAAACTAGCGGGGAAACAGATACGCAGTATTTT
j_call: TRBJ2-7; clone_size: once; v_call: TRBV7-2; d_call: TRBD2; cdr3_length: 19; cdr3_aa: CASSLGFASGRAIRYEQYF; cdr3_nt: TGTGCCAGCAGCTTAGGGTTTGCTAGCGGGAGGGCAATCCGCTACGAGCAGTACTTC
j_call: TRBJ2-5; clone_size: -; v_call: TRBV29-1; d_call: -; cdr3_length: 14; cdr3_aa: CSVEGLPFQETQYF; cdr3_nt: TGCAGCGTTGAGGGACTCCCCTTCCAAGAGACCCAGTACTTC
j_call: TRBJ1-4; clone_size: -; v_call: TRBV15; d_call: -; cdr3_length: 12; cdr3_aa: CATSRGGVKLFF; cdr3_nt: TGTGCCACCAGCAGAGGGGGGGTAAAACTGTTTTTT
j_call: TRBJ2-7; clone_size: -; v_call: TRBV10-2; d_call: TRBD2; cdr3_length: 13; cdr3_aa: CATATSGRNEQYF; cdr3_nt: TGCGCCACCGCTACTAGCGGGAGGAACGAGCAGTACTTC
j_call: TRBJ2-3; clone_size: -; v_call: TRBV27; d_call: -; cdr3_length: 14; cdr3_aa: CASSSSVHPDTQYF; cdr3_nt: TGTGCCAGCAGCTCATCAGTGCACCCAGATACGCAGTATTTT
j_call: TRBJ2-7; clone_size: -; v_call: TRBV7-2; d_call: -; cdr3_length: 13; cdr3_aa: CASSPARDYEQYF; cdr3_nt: TGTGCCAGCAGCCCGGCCCGGGACTACGAGCAGTACTTC
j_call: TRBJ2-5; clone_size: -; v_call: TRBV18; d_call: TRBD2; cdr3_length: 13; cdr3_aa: CASSPRGGETQYF; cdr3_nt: TGTGCCAGCTCACCAAGGGGAGGGGAGACCCAGTACTTC
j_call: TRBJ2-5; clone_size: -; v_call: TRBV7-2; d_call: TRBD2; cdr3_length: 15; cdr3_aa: CASSLAASGRETQYF; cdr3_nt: TGTGCCAGCAGCTTAGCGGCCAGCGGGAGAGAGACCCAGTACTTC
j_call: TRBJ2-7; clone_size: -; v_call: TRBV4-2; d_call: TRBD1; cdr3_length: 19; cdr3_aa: CASSQLNGMAETGAGEQYF; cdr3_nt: TGTGCCAGCAGCCAACTTAATGGGATGGCCGAGACAGGGGCCGGCGAGCAGTACTTC
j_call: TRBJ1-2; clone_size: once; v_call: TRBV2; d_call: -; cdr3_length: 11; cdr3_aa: CASNPSDGYTF; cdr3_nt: TGTGCCAGCAATCCGTCAGATGGCTACACCTTC
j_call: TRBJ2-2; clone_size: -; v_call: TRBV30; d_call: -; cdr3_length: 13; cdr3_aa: CAWSVREAGELFF; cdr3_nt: TGTGCCTGGAGTGTCAGGGAGGCCGGGGAGCTGTTTTTT
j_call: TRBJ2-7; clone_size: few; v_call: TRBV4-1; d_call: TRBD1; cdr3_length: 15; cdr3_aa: CASSQVTGKKNEQYF; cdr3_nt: TGCGCCAGCAGCCAGGTGACAGGGAAGAAGAACGAGCAGTACTTC
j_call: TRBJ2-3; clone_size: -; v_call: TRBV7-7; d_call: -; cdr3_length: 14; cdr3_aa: CASSLSVGTDTQYF; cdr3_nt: TGTGCCAGCAGCTTAAGCGTCGGCACAGATACGCAGTATTTT
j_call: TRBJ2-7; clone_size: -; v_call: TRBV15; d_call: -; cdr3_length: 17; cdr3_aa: CATSRGSYLSYSYEQYF; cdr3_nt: TGTGCCACCAGCAGAGGATCCTACTTGTCCTACTCCTACGAGCAGTACTTC
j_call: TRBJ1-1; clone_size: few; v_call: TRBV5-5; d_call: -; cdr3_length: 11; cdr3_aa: CASSFGTEAFF; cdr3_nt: TGTGCCAGCAGCTTCGGGACTGAAGCTTTCTTT
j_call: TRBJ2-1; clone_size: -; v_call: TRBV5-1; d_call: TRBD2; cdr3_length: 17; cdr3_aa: CASSLGGSSGRTNEQFF; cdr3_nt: TGCGCCAGCAGCTTGGGGGGATCTAGCGGGAGAACAAATGAGCAGTTCTTC
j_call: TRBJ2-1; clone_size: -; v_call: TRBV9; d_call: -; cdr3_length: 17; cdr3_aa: CASSVDRGLAGVNEQFF; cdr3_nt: TGTGCCAGCAGCGTGGACAGGGGCCTAGCGGGAGTCAATGAGCAGTTCTTC
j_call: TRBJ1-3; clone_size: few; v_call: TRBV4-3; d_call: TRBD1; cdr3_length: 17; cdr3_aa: CASSQDSHRGSGNTIYF; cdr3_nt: TGCGCCAGCAGCCAAGATTCCCACAGGGGCTCTGGAAACACCATATATTTT
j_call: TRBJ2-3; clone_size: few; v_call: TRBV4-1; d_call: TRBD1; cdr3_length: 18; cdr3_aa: CASSQTILYRGRADTQYF; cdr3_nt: TGCGCCAGCAGCCAAACCATTCTCTACAGGGGGCGTGCAGATACGCAGTATTTT
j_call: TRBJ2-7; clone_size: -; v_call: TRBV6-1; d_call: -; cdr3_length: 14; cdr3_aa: CASSGGVFSYEQYF; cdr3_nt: TGTGCCAGCAGTGGGGGGGTTTTCTCCTACGAGCAGTACTTC
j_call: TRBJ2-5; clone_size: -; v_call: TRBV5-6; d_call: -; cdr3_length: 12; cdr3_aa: CASSPGGETQYF; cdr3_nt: TGTGCCAGCAGCCCCGGAGGGGAGACCCAGTACTTC
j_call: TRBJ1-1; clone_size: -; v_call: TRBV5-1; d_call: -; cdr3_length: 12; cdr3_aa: CASSLVNTEAFF; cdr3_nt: TGCGCCAGCAGCTTGGTAAACACTGAAGCTTTCTTT
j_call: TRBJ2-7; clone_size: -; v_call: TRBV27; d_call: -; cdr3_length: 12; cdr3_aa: CATQDTGNEQYF; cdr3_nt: TGTGCCACCCAAGATACAGGGAACGAGCAGTACTTC